Here is one T cell receptor beta chain with its context. The CDR3 consists of 11 residues. Deletions cut 3 bases from V and 7 bases from J, with 4 bases between. This record belongs to a study of blood T cell repertoires in COVID-19. Sequencing used immunoSEQ multiplex PCR; TCRdb keeps in-frame clones, though not all of them. The profile shows about 150,000 clones, roughly 80% of them singletons. This receptor was obtained from a human donor with acute or convalescent COVID-19. The donor label of this sample is uncertain. The chain uses TRBV12-3 or TRBV12-4 and TRBJ2-1; D ambiguous. What was sequenced was peripheral blood. The CDR3 region is CASSFINEQFF. CDR3 nucleotide sequence: TGTGCCAGCAGTTTTATTAATGAGCAGTTCTTC.